One sample yielded the 21 T cell receptor beta chains listed below, sequenced in a study of shared clonotypes between healthy human individuals. The data were produced by immunoSEQ multiplex PCR, yet TCRdb's version contains in-frame clones alone and is incomplete. The data hold about 1 million clones, with around 74% observed a single time. The sample taken for sequencing was memory CD4+ T cells sorted from blood. Subset in this sample: CD45RA-negative fraction. These receptors all come from a man aged 18 to 29 in good health.

In regard to this clone: Other DNA sequences in this sample translate to the same CDR3. The chain couples TRBV6-1 to TRBJ2-7; TRBD1 matches at 7 bases. The CDR3 contains 14 residues. Looked up from germline, CDR1 is MNHNS and CDR2 is SASEGT. With 6 bases clipped from V and 2 bases from J, the junction kept 7 bases outside the gene matches. CDR3 nucleotide sequence: TGTGCCAGCAGCCCCGGGACAGCTACCTACGAGCAGTACTTC. This gives the protein CASSPGTATYEQYF.

Worth noting for this clone: Additional DNA sequences in this sample encode the identical CDR3. This chain links TRBV7-2 with TRBJ1-2; D is uncertain. CDR1 and CDR2 (germline): SGHTA, FQGNSA. V lost 5 bases and J 5 bases, leaving 6 bases between the germline ends. The CDR3 contains 11 residues. CDR3 bases: TGTGCCAGCAGCGTAGGGTATGGCTACACCTTC. It yields the protein CASSVGYGYTF.

The V and J genes are TRBV7-2 and TRBJ2-1; TRBD2 agrees at 8 bases. The CDR3 is 13 residues long. Germline trimming cut 5 bases from V and 13 bases from J; bases unmatched to any gene: 10. Germline V CDR1 and CDR2: SGHTA, FQGNSA. Here the CDR3 DNA reads TGTGCCAGCAGCCCACTCAGCGGGAGCGGTCAGTTCTTC. Its protein is CASSPLSGSGQFF.

The genes are TRBV30 and TRBJ1-3, with 8 bases identical to TRBD1. CDR1 is GTSNPN, CDR2 SVGIG, per germline (reference sequence). The CDR3 covers 14 residues. Germline trimming cut 5 bases from V and 4 bases from J; bases unmatched to any gene: 7. CDR3 amino acids: CAWQYRGGGNTIYF. The CDR3 DNA is TGTGCCTGGCAGTACAGGGGGGGAGGAAACACCATATATTTT.

This clone was recorded a few times. V is TRBV7-9 and J is TRBJ1-3; TRBD1 might be the D (5 bases). V was clipped by 5 bases and J by 1 base, with 15 bases between them. The germline V gene has CDR1 SEHNR and CDR2 FQNEAQ (reference sequence). The CDR3 contains 16 residues. CDR3 loop: CASSLSTVRSGNTIYF. The CDR3 region has the DNA TGTGCCAGCAGCCTCTCGACAGTCCGATCTGGAAACACCATATATTTT.

Comment on this clone: A read error may account for a junction end that differs from germline. CDR3 in DNA: TGTGCTAGCAGCTTCGGCAGGCCGAACACCGGGGAGCTGTTTTTT. This codes for CASSFGRPNTGELFF. The chain links TRBV7-7 to TRBJ2-2; D not certain. Per the germline V gene, CDR1 is SSHAT and CDR2 is FNYEAQ (reference sequence). This CDR3 has 15 residues.

The chain carries TRBV19 and TRBJ1-2; D possibly corresponds to TRBD1 (6 bases). Germline CDR1 and CDR2: LNHDA and SQIVND (reference sequence). The CDR3 has 15 residues. V lost 3 bases and J lost 4, with 15 bases in between. The CDR3 DNA sequence: TGTGCCAGTAGTATTGACAGGCTCCTAGTCTATGGCTACACCTTC. It codes for CASSIDRLLVYGYTF.

The chain is built from TRBV30 and TRBJ1-1; 7 positions match TRBD1. There are 11 residues in the CDR3. Germline CDR1 and CDR2: GTSNPN and SVGIG (reference sequence). J gave up 9 bases and V 3 bases, and 4 bases lay outside the gene matches. CDR3 residues: CAWRGTVKAFF. DNA for the CDR3: TGTGCCTGGAGGGGGACAGTCAAAGCTTTCTTT.

CDR3 in amino acids: CAWSGGAADQPQHF. In nucleotides, the CDR3 is TGTGCCTGGAGTGGTGGCGCCGCTGATCAGCCCCAGCATTTT. The chain recombines TRBV30 with TRBJ1-5; D is uncertain. The CDR3 loop spans 14 amino acids. The germline CDR1 and CDR2 sequences are GTSNPN and SVGIG (reference sequence). V shed 1 base and J shed 5 bases, with 12 bases lying between them.

This chain joins TRBV4-1 and TRBJ1-4; 7 nucleotides line up with TRBD1. Germline V gene lookup returns CDR1 MGHRA and CDR2 YSYEKL. V trimming: 0 bases; J trimming: 13 bases; junction bases outside the gene matches: 20. This CDR3 comprises 18 residues. The CDR3 loop is CASSQEGRAGGTVARLFF. The CDR3 bases are TGCGCCAGCAGCCAAGAGGGCAGGGCAGGGGGGACCGTAGCAAGACTGTTTTTT.

The count of this clone is one. The rearrangement joins TRBV7-2 to TRBJ1-4; D ambiguous. Trimming cost V 1 base and J 8 bases, with 14 bases left between them. Germline V gives CDR1 SGHTA, CDR2 FQGNSA. The CDR3 contains 15 residues. The chain's CDR3 is CASSLEEAPKEKLFF. The CDR3 DNA reads TGTGCCAGCAGCTTAGAGGAGGCACCAAAAGAAAAACTGTTTTTT.

In its sample, this clone was seen a few times. The chain has TRBV29-1 and TRBJ2-7, with a tentative D call TRBD1 (5 bases). Trimming removed 3 bases at V and 6 bases at J, with 18 bases between. The germline CDR1 and CDR2 sequences are SQVTM and ANQGSEA. The CDR3 spans 14 residues. The CDR3 reads CSVDGLGRVGEQYF. As DNA, the CDR3 is TGCAGCGTTGATGGTCTGGGCAGGGTCGGCGAGCAGTACTTC.

The chain links TRBV30 to TRBJ2-4; weak D call: TRBD1 (6 bases). Germline V gene data show CDR1 as GTSNPN and CDR2 as SVGIG (reference sequence). This CDR3 has 15 amino acids. The V and J ends lost 0 bases and 3 bases respectively, with 12 bases between them. The CDR3 DNA is TGTGCCTGGAGTGTAATGGCCAGGGGCAAAAACATTCAGTACTTC. Its translation is CAWSVMARGKNIQYF. Full variable domain (remainder filled in from reference TRBV30 and TRBJ2-4): SQTIHQWPATLVQPVGSPLSLECTVEGTSNPNLYWYRQAAGRGLQLLFYSVGIGQISSEVPQNLSASRPQDRQFILSSKKLLLSDSGFYLCAWSVMARGKNIQYFGAGTRLSVL.

V gene TRBV20-1 combines with J gene TRBJ2-5; tentatively, D is TRBD2 (5 bases). CDR1 is DFQATT, CDR2 SNEGSKA, per germline (reference sequence). Trimming shortened V by 6 bases and J by 5 bases, and 10 bases separated the two germline ends. There are 11 residues in the CDR3. The CDR3 DNA is TGCAGTGCCCCGCCGGGGGAGACCCAGTACTTC. Protein sequence: CSAPPGETQYF.

The V gene is TRBV19, the J gene TRBJ1-5; D is uncertain. CDR1 LNHDA and CDR2 SQIVND come from the germline V gene (reference sequence). The CDR3 is 13 amino acids. V lost 5 bases and J lost 4, with 9 bases in between. The chain's CDR3 is CASSDTLNQPQHF. Written as DNA, the CDR3 is TGTGCCAGTAGTGATACACTTAATCAGCCCCAGCATTTT.

The V and J genes are TRBV7-9 and TRBJ1-4; D unresolved. Germline CDR1 reads SEHNR; CDR2 reads FQNEAQ (reference sequence). The ends were cut back, 8 bases at V and 0 bases at J, with 13 bases in the middle. The CDR3 sequence is 15 residues long. The CDR3 region has the DNA TGTGCCAGCTCCTCCCCAGCTTCAACTAATGAAAAACTGTTTTTT. It is translated as CASSSPASTNEKLFF.

The chain combines TRBV29-1 with TRBJ2-4; maybe TRBD1 (5 bases). The V gene's germline CDR1 is SQVTM and CDR2 ANQGSEA. V shed 1 base and J shed 6 bases, with 10 bases lying between them. The CDR3 is 13 amino acids. For the CDR3, the DNA is TGCAGCGTTGAAGGTAGGGGCGGAAACATTCAGTACTTC. Protein sequence: CSVEGRGGNIQYF.

The gene calls are TRBV2 and TRBJ2-3; 9 nucleotides align to TRBD1. Germline trimming cut 8 bases from V and 2 bases from J; bases unmatched to any gene: 5. The CDR3 runs 14 residues. Germline loops: CDR1 SNHLY, CDR2 FYNNEI. The chain's CDR3 is CASGGQGSTDTQYF. Written as DNA, the CDR3 is TGTGCCAGCGGAGGACAGGGGTCCACAGATACGCAGTATTTT.

The chain couples TRBV7-2 to TRBJ2-3; no clear D. V was cut by 3 bases and J by 8 bases, with 6 bases left in between. The CDR3 runs 11 residues. CDR1 SGHTA and CDR2 FQGNSA come from the germline V gene. The CDR3 loop reads CASSFERTQYF. The DNA of the CDR3 is TGTGCCAGCAGCTTCGAGCGTACGCAGTATTTT. Combining the CDR3 with reference TRBV7-2 and TRBJ2-3 gives the whole variable domain GAGVSQSPSNKVTEKGKDVELRCDPISGHTALYWYRQSLGQGLEFLIYFQGNSAPDKSGLPSDRFSAERTGGSVSTLTIQRTQQEDSAVYLCASSFERTQYFGPGTRLTVL.

This clone was counted between two and nine times. This chain uses TRBV4-3 with TRBJ2-1, with unresolved D. Trimming removed 0 bases from V and 8 bases from J, with 14 bases in between. Germline values: CDR1 LGHNA, CDR2 YSLEER. CDR3 length: 15 amino acids. This CDR3 reads CASSQDLRAQDEQFF. In nucleotides, the CDR3 is TGCGCCAGCAGCCAAGATCTTCGGGCCCAGGATGAGCAGTTCTTC.

J is TRBJ2-1 and V is TRBV19; D perhaps matches TRBD2 (6 bases). CDR1 is LNHDA and CDR2 is SQIVND in the germline V gene (reference sequence). The germline V and J ends were trimmed by 6 bases and 3 bases, with 9 bases remaining between them. The CDR3 contains 13 residues. CDR3 region: CASRAGLYNEQFF. Written as DNA, the CDR3 is TGTGCCAGTAGGGCGGGACTCTACAATGAGCAGTTCTTC.